The T cell receptor (beta chain) described here comes from a study of blood T cell repertoires in COVID-19. Generated by immunoSEQ multiplex PCR, the TCRdb table keeps only in-frame clones and is missing some. The repertoire holds 100,000 to 150,000 clones, roughly 69% seen once, with 2% to 2.5% in the top ten. CDR3 size: 16 residues. Germline lookup yields CDR1 SGHAT and CDR2 FQNNGV. V lost 0 bases, J lost 1 base, and 11 bases lay in between. Sequencing was carried out using peripheral blood. The TCR sequence derives from a woman aged 70-85 years with acute or convalescent COVID-19. The chain joins TRBV11-2 to TRBJ2-3; D is possibly TRBD1 (5 bases). CDR3 nucleotide sequence: TGTGCCAGCAGCTTAGATGAAGGGGCCGGCACAGATACGCAGTATTTT. Its translation is CASSLDEGAGTDTQYF.